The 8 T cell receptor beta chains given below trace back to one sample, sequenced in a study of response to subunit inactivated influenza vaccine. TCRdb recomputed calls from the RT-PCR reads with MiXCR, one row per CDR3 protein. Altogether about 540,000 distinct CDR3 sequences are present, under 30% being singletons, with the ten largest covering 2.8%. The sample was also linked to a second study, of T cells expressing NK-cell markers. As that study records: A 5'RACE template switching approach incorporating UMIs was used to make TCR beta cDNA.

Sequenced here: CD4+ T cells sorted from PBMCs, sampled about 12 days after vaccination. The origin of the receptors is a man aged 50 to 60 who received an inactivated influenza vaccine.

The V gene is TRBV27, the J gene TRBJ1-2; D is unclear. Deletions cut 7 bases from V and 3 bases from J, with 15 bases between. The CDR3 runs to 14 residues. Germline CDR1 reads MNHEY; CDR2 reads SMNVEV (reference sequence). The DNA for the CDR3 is TGTGCCAGCACCCCCGGTCTGGGGTACTATGGCTACACCTTC. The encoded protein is CASTPGLGYYGYTF.

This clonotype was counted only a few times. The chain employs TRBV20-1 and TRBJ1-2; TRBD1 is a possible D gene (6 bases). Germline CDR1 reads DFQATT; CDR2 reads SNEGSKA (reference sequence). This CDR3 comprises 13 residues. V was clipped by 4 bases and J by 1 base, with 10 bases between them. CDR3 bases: TGCAGTGCTACGGACAGCGTTAACTATGGCTACACCTTC. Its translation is CSATDSVNYGYTF.

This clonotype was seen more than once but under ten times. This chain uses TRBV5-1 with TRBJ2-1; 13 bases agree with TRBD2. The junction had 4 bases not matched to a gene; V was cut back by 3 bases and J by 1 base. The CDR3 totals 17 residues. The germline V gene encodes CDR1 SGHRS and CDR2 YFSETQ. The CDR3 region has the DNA TGCGCCAGCAGCTCACTAGCGGGGGGGCGTTCCTACAATGAGCAGTTCTTC. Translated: CASSSLAGGRSYNEQFF.

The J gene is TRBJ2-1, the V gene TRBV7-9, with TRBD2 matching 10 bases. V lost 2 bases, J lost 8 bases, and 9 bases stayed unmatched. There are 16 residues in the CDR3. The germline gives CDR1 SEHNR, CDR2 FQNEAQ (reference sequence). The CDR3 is CASSLSPSGSIDEQFF. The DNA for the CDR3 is TGTGCCAGCAGCTTATCCCCTAGCGGGAGTATTGATGAGCAGTTCTTC.

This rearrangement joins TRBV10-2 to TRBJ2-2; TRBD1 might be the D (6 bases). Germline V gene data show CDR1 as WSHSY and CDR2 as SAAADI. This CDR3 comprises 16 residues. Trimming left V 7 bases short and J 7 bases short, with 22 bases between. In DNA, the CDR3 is TGCGCCAGCATGTACAGGGCTTCAGGTTTTGGCGGGGAGCTGTTTTTT. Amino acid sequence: CASMYRASGFGGELFF.

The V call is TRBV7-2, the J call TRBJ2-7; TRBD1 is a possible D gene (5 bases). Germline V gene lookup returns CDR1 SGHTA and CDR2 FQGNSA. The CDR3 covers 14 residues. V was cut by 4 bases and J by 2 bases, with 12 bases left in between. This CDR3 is CASSWGTDTYEQYF. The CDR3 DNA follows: TGTGCCAGCAGCTGGGGCACCGATACCTACGAGCAGTACTTC.

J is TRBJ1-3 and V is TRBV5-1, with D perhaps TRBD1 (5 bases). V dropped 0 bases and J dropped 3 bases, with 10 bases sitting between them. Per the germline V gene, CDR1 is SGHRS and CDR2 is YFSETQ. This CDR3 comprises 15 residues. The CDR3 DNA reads TGCGCCAGCAGCTTGGAGGGACTAGGTGGAAACACCATATATTTT. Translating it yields CASSLEGLGGNTIYF.

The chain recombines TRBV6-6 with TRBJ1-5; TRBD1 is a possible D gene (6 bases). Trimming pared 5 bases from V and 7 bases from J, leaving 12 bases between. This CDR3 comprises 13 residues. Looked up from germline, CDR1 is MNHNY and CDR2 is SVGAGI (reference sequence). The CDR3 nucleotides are TGTGCCAGCAGTACCTCGGGGGCACAGCCCCAGCATTTT. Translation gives CASSTSGAQPQHF.